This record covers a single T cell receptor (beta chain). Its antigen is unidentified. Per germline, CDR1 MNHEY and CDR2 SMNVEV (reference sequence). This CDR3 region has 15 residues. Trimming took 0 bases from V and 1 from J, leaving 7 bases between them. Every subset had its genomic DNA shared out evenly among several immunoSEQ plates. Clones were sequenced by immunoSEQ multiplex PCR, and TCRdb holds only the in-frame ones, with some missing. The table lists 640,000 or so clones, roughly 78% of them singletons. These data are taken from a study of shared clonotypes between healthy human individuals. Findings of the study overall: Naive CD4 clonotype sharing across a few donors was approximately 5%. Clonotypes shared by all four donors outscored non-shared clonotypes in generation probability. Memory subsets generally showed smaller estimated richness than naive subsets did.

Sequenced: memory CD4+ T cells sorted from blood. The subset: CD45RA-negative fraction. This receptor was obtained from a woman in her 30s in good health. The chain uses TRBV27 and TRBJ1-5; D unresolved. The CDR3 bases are TGTGCCAGCAGTTTATCAGCACAGAGCAATCAGCCCCAGCATTTT. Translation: CASSLSAQSNQPQHF.